Listed below are T cell receptor beta chains from one sample, sequenced in a study of OX40 agonist ivuxolimab in advanced cancers. Data came from immunoSEQ multiplex PCR; TCRdb stores just in-frame clones and leaves some out. The sample has about 83,000 clones; 88% are singletons. The sequencing here drew on CD4+ or CD8+ T cells sorted from blood, taken in a trial of the OX40 agonist ivuxolimab. The source is an adult with an advanced solid tumor such as melanoma, head and neck, liver or kidney cancer. The CDR3 runs from the conserved cysteine through the conserved F or W. Each record gives: J gene, D gene, V gene, clone size, CDR3 protein, CDR3 DNA. D genes are given only for firm matches. Part of the rows lack a size; the others show once, few, many or a class for expanded clones.

J gene: TRBJ2-7
D gene: .
V gene: TRBV5-5
clone size: .
CDR3 protein: CASSLVWGAIYEQYF
CDR3 DNA: TGTGCCAGCAGCTTGGTGTGGGGGGCAATTTACGAGCAGTACTTC

J gene: TRBJ2-5
D gene: .
V gene: TRBV5-1
clone size: .
CDR3 protein: CASSLDVGQETQYF
CDR3 DNA: TGCGCCAGCAGCTTGGATGTGGGCCAAGAGACCCAGTACTTC

J gene: TRBJ2-7
D gene: TRBD2
V gene: TRBV10-1
clone size: .
CDR3 protein: CASSLANSYEQYF
CDR3 DNA: TGCGCCAGCTCACTAGCGAACTCCTACGAGCAGTACTTC

J gene: TRBJ1-3
D gene: .
V gene: TRBV6-5
clone size: once
CDR3 protein: CASTNSHSGNTIYF
CDR3 DNA: TGTGCCAGCACAAACTCCCACTCTGGAAACACCATATATTTT

J gene: TRBJ1-1
D gene: TRBD1
V gene: TRBV6-5
clone size: .
CDR3 protein: CASSPTGHGRAEAFF
CDR3 DNA: TGTGCCAGCAGCCCGACAGGGCATGGAAGGGCTGAAGCTTTCTTT

J gene: TRBJ1-3
D gene: TRBD1
V gene: TRBV5-4
clone size: .
CDR3 protein: CASSLGTGGSGNTIYF
CDR3 DNA: TGTGCCAGCAGCTTGGGAACAGGGGGTTCTGGAAACACCATATATTTT

J gene: TRBJ2-1
D gene: .
V gene: TRBV7-9
clone size: .
CDR3 protein: CASSLMGLNYNEQFF
CDR3 DNA: TGTGCCAGCAGCTTAATGGGATTAAATTACAATGAGCAGTTCTTC

J gene: TRBJ2-7
D gene: .
V gene: TRBV5-1
clone size: .
CDR3 protein: CASSLALRNYEQYF
CDR3 DNA: TGCGCCAGCAGCTTGGCGCTGCGAAACTACGAGCAGTACTTC

J gene: TRBJ2-3
D gene: TRBD1
V gene: TRBV18
clone size: .
CDR3 protein: CASSPTGDSTDTQYF
CDR3 DNA: TGTGCCAGCTCACCTACAGGGGACAGCACAGATACGCAGTATTTT

J gene: TRBJ1-4
D gene: .
V gene: TRBV4-3
clone size: once
CDR3 protein: CASSQAPDRSEKLFF
CDR3 DNA: TGCGCCAGCAGCCAAGCCCCGGACAGATCTGAAAAACTGTTTTTT

J gene: TRBJ2-6
D gene: TRBD1
V gene: TRBV18
clone size: .
CDR3 protein: CASSRQGDVLTF
CDR3 DNA: TGTGCCAGCTCAAGACAGGGGGACGTCCTGACTTTC

J gene: TRBJ1-5
D gene: .
V gene: TRBV19
clone size: .
CDR3 protein: CASSPRTVLLNQPQHF
CDR3 DNA: TGTGCCAGTAGTCCTCGGACAGTACTACTCAATCAGCCCCAGCATTTT

J gene: TRBJ1-2
D gene: TRBD1
V gene: TRBV5-1
clone size: .
CDR3 protein: CASSLAGGGGYTF
CDR3 DNA: TGCGCCAGCAGCTTGGCAGGGGGAGGTGGCTACACCTTC

J gene: TRBJ1-3
D gene: .
V gene: TRBV4-3
clone size: .
CDR3 protein: CASSQDPRNTIYF
CDR3 DNA: TGCGCCAGCAGCCAAGATCCCAGAAACACCATATATTTT

J gene: TRBJ2-3
D gene: .
V gene: TRBV7-3
clone size: .
CDR3 protein: CASGRDTDTQYF
CDR3 DNA: TGTGCCAGCGGTCGGGACACAGATACGCAGTATTTT

J gene: TRBJ1-2
D gene: .
V gene: TRBV7-3
clone size: once
CDR3 protein: CASSSTGGTGYTF
CDR3 DNA: TGTGCCAGCAGCTCCACGGGGGGAACTGGCTACACCTTC

J gene: TRBJ2-7
D gene: TRBD2
V gene: TRBV19
clone size: .
CDR3 protein: CASSAGLAFDEQYF
CDR3 DNA: TGTGCCAGTAGTGCGGGACTAGCATTCGACGAGCAGTACTTC

J gene: TRBJ1-2
D gene: TRBD1
V gene: TRBV29-1
clone size: once
CDR3 protein: CSVVQGAVGLYGYTF
CDR3 DNA: TGCAGCGTTGTCCAGGGGGCTGTAGGACTCTATGGCTACACCTTC

J gene: TRBJ2-5
D gene: TRBD1
V gene: TRBV5-1
clone size: .
CDR3 protein: CASSFLQGRGETQYF
CDR3 DNA: TGCGCCAGCAGCTTCTTACAGGGGAGAGGAGAGACCCAGTACTTC

J gene: TRBJ1-1
D gene: .
V gene: TRBV29-1
clone size: .
CDR3 protein: CSAGGFGAEAFF
CDR3 DNA: TGCAGCGCGGGGGGGTTTGGGGCTGAAGCTTTCTTT

J gene: TRBJ1-6
D gene: .
V gene: TRBV6-1
clone size: few
CDR3 protein: CASMVARANSPLHF
CDR3 DNA: TGTGCCAGCATGGTGGCCAGGGCCAATTCACCCCTCCACTTT

J gene: TRBJ1-4
D gene: .
V gene: TRBV7-2
clone size: .
CDR3 protein: CASSRIRGSDEKLFF
CDR3 DNA: TGTGCCAGCAGCCGGATCAGGGGCAGCGATGAAAAACTGTTTTTT

J gene: TRBJ1-2
D gene: .
V gene: TRBV15
clone size: .
CDR3 protein: CATSLHTANYGYTF
CDR3 DNA: TGTGCCACCAGCCTCCACACCGCTAACTATGGCTACACCTTC

J gene: TRBJ1-2
D gene: .
V gene: TRBV2
clone size: few
CDR3 protein: CASNYDTGRAYGYTF
CDR3 DNA: TGTGCCAGCAACTATGACACAGGTAGAGCTTATGGCTACACCTTC

J gene: TRBJ2-7
D gene: .
V gene: TRBV27
clone size: .
CDR3 protein: CASSSNSIFSYEQYF
CDR3 DNA: TGTGCCAGCAGTAGTAACAGTATTTTCTCCTACGAGCAGTACTTC

J gene: TRBJ2-1
D gene: .
V gene: TRBV28
clone size: .
CDR3 protein: CASSFVGPPPEQFF
CDR3 DNA: TGTGCCAGCAGTTTTGTAGGACCCCCCCCTGAGCAGTTCTTC

J gene: TRBJ1-1
D gene: .
V gene: TRBV19
clone size: .
CDR3 protein: CASSTPNTDEAFF
CDR3 DNA: TGTGCCAGTAGTACCCCGAATACAGATGAAGCTTTCTTT

J gene: TRBJ1-3
D gene: .
V gene: TRBV19
clone size: .
CDR3 protein: CASSIGAAGNTIYF
CDR3 DNA: TGTGCCAGTAGTATAGGAGCCGCTGGAAACACCATATATTTT

J gene: TRBJ1-2
D gene: .
V gene: TRBV6-5
clone size: .
CDR3 protein: CASSYSARSYVGYTF
CDR3 DNA: TGTGCCAGCAGTTACTCGGCCAGGTCCTATGTGGGCTACACCTTC

J gene: TRBJ2-2
D gene: TRBD2
V gene: TRBV5-1
clone size: .
CDR3 protein: CASSFSGTSETGELFF
CDR3 DNA: TGCGCCAGCAGCTTCTCCGGGACTAGCGAAACCGGGGAGCTGTTTTTT

J gene: TRBJ1-2
D gene: TRBD1
V gene: TRBV6-5
clone size: .
CDR3 protein: CASSEDRAYYGYTF
CDR3 DNA: TGTGCCAGCAGTGAGGACAGGGCTTACTATGGCTACACCTTC

J gene: TRBJ1-1
D gene: .
V gene: TRBV5-1
clone size: .
CDR3 protein: CASRSLADTEAFF
CDR3 DNA: TGCGCCAGCAGGAGTTTGGCAGACACTGAAGCTTTCTTT

J gene: TRBJ2-7
D gene: .
V gene: TRBV30
clone size: .
CDR3 protein: CAWSSIDGYEQYF
CDR3 DNA: TGTGCCTGGAGCTCCATCGACGGCTACGAGCAGTACTTC

J gene: TRBJ2-1
D gene: .
V gene: TRBV6-1
clone size: .
CDR3 protein: CASSEALGLQGNEQFF
CDR3 DNA: TGTGCCAGCAGTGAAGCGCTGGGATTGCAGGGCAATGAGCAGTTCTTC

J gene: TRBJ2-3
D gene: TRBD1
V gene: TRBV5-1
clone size: .
CDR3 protein: CASSFGQGTTDTQYF
CDR3 DNA: TGCGCCAGCAGCTTCGGACAGGGAACCACAGATACGCAGTATTTT

J gene: TRBJ1-5
D gene: .
V gene: TRBV19
clone size: .
CDR3 protein: CASSIGRNQPQHF
CDR3 DNA: TGTGCCAGTAGTATCGGCAGAAATCAGCCCCAGCATTTT

J gene: TRBJ2-1
D gene: .
V gene: TRBV5-4
clone size: .
CDR3 protein: CASSPGVTGEQFF
CDR3 DNA: TGTGCCAGCAGCCCGGGAGTCACGGGGGAGCAGTTCTTC

J gene: TRBJ2-7
D gene: .
V gene: TRBV5-6
clone size: few
CDR3 protein: CASSSETGTWRYEQYF
CDR3 DNA: TGTGCCAGCAGCTCCGAAACCGGGACCTGGAGGTACGAGCAGTACTTC

J gene: TRBJ1-2
D gene: .
V gene: TRBV4-2
clone size: few
CDR3 protein: CASSQPGSNYGYTF
CDR3 DNA: TGTGCCAGCAGCCAGCCGGGCTCTAACTATGGCTACACCTTC

J gene: TRBJ2-1
D gene: .
V gene: TRBV7-3
clone size: .
CDR3 protein: CASIPLATEQFF
CDR3 DNA: TGTGCCAGCATACCACTAGCCACTGAGCAGTTCTTC

J gene: TRBJ1-3
D gene: TRBD1
V gene: TRBV6-5
clone size: .
CDR3 protein: CASSYGGTGSGNTIYF
CDR3 DNA: TGTGCCAGCAGTTACGGGGGGACAGGCTCTGGAAACACCATATATTTT

J gene: TRBJ1-2
D gene: .
V gene: TRBV28
clone size: .
CDR3 protein: CASSLPYRFAGYTF
CDR3 DNA: TGTGCCAGCAGCCTACCTTACAGGTTCGCTGGCTACACCTTC

J gene: TRBJ2-3
D gene: TRBD1
V gene: TRBV11-2
clone size: once
CDR3 protein: CASSGAGTGVTDTQYF
CDR3 DNA: TGTGCCAGCAGCGGAGCAGGGACAGGGGTCACAGATACGCAGTATTTT

J gene: TRBJ1-3
D gene: TRBD1
V gene: TRBV6-1
clone size: .
CDR3 protein: CASSEARTGANTIYF
CDR3 DNA: TGTGCCAGCAGTGAAGCGCGGACAGGCGCGAACACCATATATTTT

J gene: TRBJ2-7
D gene: .
V gene: TRBV27
clone size: .
CDR3 protein: CASSPNDRLLYEQYF
CDR3 DNA: TGTGCCAGCAGTCCAAATGACAGACTGCTTTACGAGCAGTACTTC

J gene: TRBJ1-2
D gene: .
V gene: TRBV9
clone size: .
CDR3 protein: CASSVDLDSYNYGYTF
CDR3 DNA: TGTGCCAGCAGCGTAGACTTAGACAGCTATAACTATGGCTACACCTTC

J gene: TRBJ2-7
D gene: .
V gene: TRBV19
clone size: .
CDR3 protein: CASSEGLEREQYF
CDR3 DNA: TGTGCCAGTAGTGAGGGGCTGGAAAGAGAGCAGTACTTC

J gene: TRBJ2-3
D gene: .
V gene: TRBV18
clone size: .
CDR3 protein: CASSPPTYTDTQYF
CDR3 DNA: TGTGCCAGCTCACCACCAACGTACACAGATACGCAGTATTTT

J gene: TRBJ2-5
D gene: .
V gene: TRBV7-9
clone size: .
CDR3 protein: CASSLGGGSQETQYF
CDR3 DNA: TGTGCCAGCAGCTTAGGGGGGGGCAGCCAAGAGACCCAGTACTTC

J gene: TRBJ2-1
D gene: TRBD2
V gene: TRBV5-1
clone size: .
CDR3 protein: CASSLTSGVVEQFF
CDR3 DNA: TGCGCCAGCAGCTTAACTAGCGGGGTAGTAGAGCAGTTCTTC

J gene: TRBJ1-5
D gene: TRBD1
V gene: TRBV18
clone size: .
CDR3 protein: CASSPTGDQPQHF
CDR3 DNA: TGTGCCAGCTCGCCGACAGGGGATCAGCCCCAGCATTTT

J gene: TRBJ1-1
D gene: .
V gene: TRBV30
clone size: .
CDR3 protein: CAISKGRGGSATEAFF
CDR3 DNA: TGTGCTATTAGCAAAGGGCGGGGGGGATCGGCCACTGAAGCTTTCTTT

J gene: TRBJ1-3
D gene: .
V gene: TRBV19
clone size: once
CDR3 protein: CASTPGGGAQGNTIYF
CDR3 DNA: TGTGCCAGTACCCCAGGTGGGGGGGCGCAAGGAAACACCATATATTTT

J gene: TRBJ2-1
D gene: .
V gene: TRBV9
clone size: .
CDR3 protein: CASSVDPQRNEQFF
CDR3 DNA: TGTGCCAGCAGCGTAGATCCCCAAAGGAATGAGCAGTTCTTC

J gene: TRBJ2-7
D gene: .
V gene: TRBV7-6
clone size: .
CDR3 protein: CASSYQQGGPYEQYF
CDR3 DNA: TGTGCCAGCAGCTATCAGCAGGGGGGCCCCTACGAGCAGTACTTC

J gene: TRBJ2-3
D gene: TRBD2
V gene: TRBV7-2
clone size: .
CDR3 protein: CASSLASTSGLDTQYF
CDR3 DNA: TGTGCCAGCAGCTTAGCGTCGACTAGCGGGTTAGATACGCAGTATTTT

J gene: TRBJ1-5
D gene: .
V gene: TRBV6-6
clone size: .
CDR3 protein: CASSYGGLNQPQHF
CDR3 DNA: TGTGCCAGCAGTTACGGCGGGTTAAATCAGCCCCAGCATTTT

J gene: TRBJ2-5
D gene: .
V gene: TRBV6-1
clone size: .
CDR3 protein: CASTRRFQETQYF
CDR3 DNA: TGTGCCAGCACTCGACGGTTCCAAGAGACCCAGTACTTC

J gene: TRBJ2-1
D gene: .
V gene: TRBV7-3
clone size: .
CDR3 protein: CASSYGRGGIEQFF
CDR3 DNA: TGTGCCAGCAGTTATGGCCGTGGCGGGATTGAGCAGTTCTTC

J gene: TRBJ2-1
D gene: .
V gene: TRBV21-1
clone size: .
CDR3 protein: CASSLGINEQFF
CDR3 DNA: TGTGCCAGCTCTCTGGGGATCAATGAGCAGTTCTTC